These 30 T cell receptor beta chains originate from one sample sequenced in a study of response to subunit inactivated influenza vaccine. TCRdb processed the RT-PCR reads anew with MiXCR; each CDR3 protein has one entry. Here the sample spans 600,000 to 700,000 distinct CDR3 sequences, about 15% being singletons. The sample was PBMCs from blood, taken 14 days before vaccination. These receptors were obtained from a man aged 45 to 65 who received an inactivated influenza vaccine.

The chain employs TRBV20-1 and TRBJ2-1; the match to TRBD2 covers 9 bases. The CDR3 has 15 amino acids. V gave up 5 bases and J gave up 7 bases; unmatched junction bases: 12. Per the germline V gene, CDR1 is DFQATT and CDR2 is SNEGSKA (reference sequence). In DNA form, the CDR3 reads TGCAGTGCTTTGCTAGCGGGGACGCTTCGGAATGAGCAGTTCTTC. This sequence encodes CSALLAGTLRNEQFF.

This clonotype was seen a handful of times. The chain has TRBV12-3 or TRBV12-4 and TRBJ1-5; possible D gene TRBD1, 5 bases. The CDR3 covers 13 residues. Trimming shortened V by 7 bases and J by 8 bases, and 15 bases separated the two germline ends. CDR3 protein: CASTNRYTEPQHF. CDR3 nucleotide sequence: TGTGCCAGCACCAACAGGTACACCGAGCCCCAGCATTTT.

This clonotype was seen at least ten times. V usage is TRBV12-3 or TRBV12-4 and J usage is TRBJ2-1; D is undetermined. Between the trimmed V and J ends, which lost 2 bases and 7 bases, there was a span of 12 bases. The CDR3 runs 14 residues. CDR3 nucleotide sequence: TGTGCCAGCAGTTTAAAACTGATCGGGAATGAGCAGTTCTTC. Encoded protein: CASSLKLIGNEQFF.

The chain employs TRBV27 and TRBJ1-1; 7 bases line up with TRBD1. This CDR3 contains 16 residues. The germline CDR1 and CDR2 sequences are MNHEY and SMNVEV (reference sequence). The trim removed 6 bases at V and 1 base at J, leaving 11 bases unmatched. The DNA for the CDR3 is TGTGCCAGCAGCAAACGACAGGGTATTACGAACACTGAAGCTTTCTTT. As protein: CASSKRQGITNTEAFF.

The chain couples TRBV11-2 to TRBJ2-2, with 11 bases lining up with TRBD1. Germline V lookup: CDR1 SGHAT, CDR2 FQNNGV. CDR3 length equals 14 residues. With V trimmed by 7 bases and J by 5 bases, 3 bases remained unmatched. The CDR3 nucleotides read TGTGCCAGCAACGGACAGGGGGCTACCGGGGAGCTGTTTTTT. As protein: CASNGQGATGELFF.

This clonotype was counted at least ten times. The gene calls are TRBV20-1 and TRBJ2-1, with TRBD2 matching over 10 bases. The CDR3 totals 13 residues. Trimming cost V 4 bases and J 3 bases; bases outside gene matches: 0. Looked up from germline, CDR1 is DFQATT and CDR2 is SNEGSKA (reference sequence). The CDR3 DNA is TGCAGTGCTACTAGCGGGAGCTACAATGAGCAGTTCTTC. This translates into CSATSGSYNEQFF.

This clonotype was seen only a few times. The genes are TRBV12-3 or TRBV12-4 and TRBJ1-4; TRBD1 matches 9 bases. The CDR3 extends over 14 amino acids. Trimming at V came to 7 bases and at J to 8 bases, leaving 8 bases not matched to a gene. The CDR3 DNA is TGTGCCAGCAAGGAACAGGGGGCATGGGAAAAACTGTTTTTT. This encodes CASKEQGAWEKLFF.

The chain recombines TRBV6-1 with TRBJ2-1, with TRBD1 as a possible D gene (5 bases). This CDR3 comprises 14 residues. The V end was cut by 9 bases, the J end by 2 bases, with 14 bases between. Germline V gene lookup returns CDR1 MNHNS and CDR2 SASEGT. The CDR3 region has the DNA TGTGCCAGTACAGGTCTGGCCGCCTACAATGAGCAGTTCTTC. Its translation: CASTGLAAYNEQFF.

This clonotype was counted only a few times. The genes are TRBV20-1 and TRBJ2-3, with 8 bases identical to TRBD1. The J segment lost 1 base and the V segment lost 6 bases, leaving 6 bases of the junction unmatched. The CDR3 has 14 amino acids. CDR1 and CDR2 from the germline V gene are DFQATT and SNEGSKA (reference sequence). In nucleotides, the CDR3 is TGCAGTGCCATGGACAGGGTCGGCACAGATACGCAGTATTTT. As protein: CSAMDRVGTDTQYF.

This clonotype turned up a few times. V is TRBV12-3 or TRBV12-4 and J is TRBJ2-7, with a weak D call TRBD1 (6 bases). With 8 bases removed from V and 5 bases from J, the gap between germline ends came to 16 bases. The CDR3 extends over 13 amino acids. CDR3 sequence: CASGPPQGNEQYF. The DNA of the CDR3 is TGTGCCAGCGGCCCACCCCAGGGGAACGAGCAGTACTTC.

This rearrangement joins TRBV5-1 to TRBJ2-1, with D unclear. This CDR3 is 12 amino acids long. Germline CDR1 and CDR2: SGHRS and YFSETQ. V was pared by 4 bases and J by 15 bases, with 17 bases between. CDR3 protein: CASSKPPGVRFF. The CDR3 DNA follows: TGCGCCAGCAGCAAACCACCGGGCGTGCGGTTCTTC.

This clonotype was picked up a small number of times. The V and J genes are TRBV11-1 and TRBJ2-3; D tentatively fits TRBD1 or TRBD2 (5 bases each). Per germline, CDR1 SGHAT and CDR2 FQDESV (reference sequence). Trimming cost V 0 bases and J 4 bases, with 23 bases left between them. This CDR3 is 19 amino acids long. CDR3 bases: TGTGCCAGCAGCTTAGCGGGGGTGGTCTTTCCAGGATACCCAGATACGCAGTATTTT. It encodes CASSLAGVVFPGYPDTQYF.

The rearrangement uses TRBV18 and TRBJ1-1; 7 positions match TRBD1. CDR1 KGHSH and CDR2 LQKENI come from the germline V gene. The ends lost 5 bases at V and 6 bases at J; junction bases unmatched: 9. The CDR3 has 14 amino acids. CDR3 in DNA: TGTGCCAGCTCAGAAACCTGGGACAGTTCTGAAGCTTTCTTT. The encoded protein is CASSETWDSSEAFF.

The CDR3 nucleotides are TGTGCCAGCAGTGAGACAGGGGGCGGCCGGCCCCAAGAGACCCAGTACTTC. It translates to CASSETGGGRPQETQYF. V is TRBV2 and J is TRBJ2-5; 10 bases line up with TRBD1. This CDR3 has 17 residues. Germline CDR1 reads SNHLY; CDR2 reads FYNNEI. V lost 3 bases and J lost 1; bases outside the gene matches: 8.

This clonotype has just a few counts. The chain employs TRBV7-9 and TRBJ2-2; no reliable D call. V shed 3 bases and J shed 4 bases, with 15 bases lying between them. This CDR3 region has 16 residues. Germline V lookup: CDR1 SEHNR, CDR2 FQNEAQ (reference sequence). DNA of the CDR3: TGTGCCAGCAGCTTTTTCAACAGCCAGATCACCGGGGAGCTGTTTTTT. Translated: CASSFFNSQITGELFF. Using reference TRBV7-9 and TRBJ2-2 for the parts outside the CDR3, the full variable domain is DTGVSQNPRHKITKRGQNVTFRCDPISEHNRLYWYRQTLGQGPEFLTYFQNEAQLEKSRLLSDRFSAERPKGSFSTLEIQRTEQGDSAMYLCASSFFNSQITGELFFGEGSRLTVL.

This clonotype was seen many times. The genes are TRBV7-9 and TRBJ2-1; 7 bases are shared with TRBD1. With V trimmed by 5 bases and J by 3 bases, 7 bases remained unmatched. Germline V gives CDR1 SEHNR, CDR2 FQNEAQ (reference sequence). The CDR3 contains 15 residues. The CDR3 sequence is CASSTYRGNYNEQFF. The CDR3 DNA is TGTGCCAGCAGCACCTACAGGGGAAACTACAATGAGCAGTTCTTC.

The table lists this clonotype with a count of one. V is TRBV6-2 or TRBV6-3 and J is TRBJ1-6; D is possibly TRBD1 (5 bases). Germline V gene sequence: CDR1 MNHEY, CDR2 SVGEGT. CDR3 size: 15 residues. V was cut by 6 bases and J by 0 bases, with 9 bases left in between. In DNA form, the CDR3 reads TGTGCCAGCAGCCCAGGGAGCTCCTATAATTCACCCCTCCACTTT. It yields the protein CASSPGSSYNSPLHF.

The chain combines TRBV19 with TRBJ2-3; 8 nucleotides line up with TRBD2. This CDR3 contains 15 residues. J gave up 0 bases and V 4 bases, and 3 bases lay outside the gene matches. Germline CDR1 LNHDA, CDR2 SQIVND (reference sequence). The CDR3 reads CASSTLAGSTDTQYF. The CDR3 DNA follows: TGTGCCAGTAGTACCCTAGCGGGCAGCACAGATACGCAGTATTTT.

The rearrangement joins TRBV20-1 to TRBJ1-2; possible D gene TRBD1, 5 bases. This CDR3 spans 13 amino acids. Per germline, CDR1 DFQATT and CDR2 SNEGSKA (reference sequence). Trimming took off 0 bases at V and 8 bases at J, with 13 bases between the two ends. The CDR3 bases are TGCAGTGCTAGAGATCCGGGGACGGACGGCTACACCTTC. Its translation: CSARDPGTDGYTF.

The genes are TRBV7-9 and TRBJ2-5, with TRBD2 matching 10 bases. Germline CDR1 and CDR2: SEHNR and FQNEAQ (reference sequence). V shed 11 bases, J shed 4 bases, and the junction held 13 bases outside the gene matches. The CDR3 extends over 15 amino acids. DNA for the CDR3: TGTGCCCTCCCAACTCGGCTAGCGGGAGTAGAGACCCAGTACTTC. This sequence encodes CALPTRLAGVETQYF.

This clonotype was seen repeatedly, ten times or more. The chain carries TRBV12-3 or TRBV12-4 and TRBJ1-5; D not resolved. Trimming removed 1 base at V and 6 bases at J, with 10 bases between. The CDR3 consists of 14 residues. The CDR3 DNA is TGTGCCAGCAGTTTAGATGGATTAGGTCAGCCCCAGCATTTT. Translated: CASSLDGLGQPQHF.

The table lists this clonotype with a few counts. The chain combines TRBV6-1 with TRBJ1-5; D ambiguous. CDR1 and CDR2 from the germline V gene are MNHNS and SASEGT. The germline V and J ends were trimmed by 4 bases and 2 bases, with 12 bases remaining between them. This CDR3 is 15 amino acids long. CDR3 loop: CASSALTSGNQPQHF. CDR3 nucleotide sequence: TGTGCCAGCAGTGCCCTCACCAGTGGCAATCAGCCCCAGCATTTT.

This clonotype came up a few times. The V call is TRBV2, the J call TRBJ2-5, with a possible D match to TRBD2 (6 bases). The CDR3 totals 14 residues. The V end was cut by 4 bases, the J end by 4 bases, with 13 bases between. The germline CDR1 and CDR2 sequences are SNHLY and FYNNEI. The CDR3 nucleotides are TGTGCCAGCAGTGTACCGGGACTCCTAGAGACCCAGTACTTC. This codes for CASSVPGLLETQYF.

The V and J genes are TRBV6-2 or TRBV6-3 and TRBJ1-5; TRBD1 is a possible D gene (5 bases). Germline CDR1 and CDR2: MNHEY and SVGEGT. The CDR3 extends over 19 amino acids. Trimming removed 3 bases from V and 0 bases from J, with 21 bases in between. CDR3 DNA: TGTGCCAGCAGTTATGAAGGATGGGGGGTCTCGAATAGCAATCAGCCCCAGCATTTT. It codes for CASSYEGWGVSNSNQPQHF.

V usage is TRBV29-1 and J usage is TRBJ2-1, with 7 bases identical to TRBD2. From germline, CDR1 is SQVTM and CDR2 ANQGSEA. The CDR3 is 12 residues long. V shed 4 bases and J 5 bases; nucleotides not matched to a gene: 2. CDR3 nucleotide sequence: TGCAGCGTTGGAGCGGGAAACAATGAGCAGTTCTTC. Its protein is CSVGAGNNEQFF.

This clonotype was seen many times. This chain connects TRBV29-1 to TRBJ2-2; either TRBD1 or TRBD2 may fit D (5 bases each). V lost 3 bases, J lost 0 bases, and 8 bases lay in between. The CDR3 covers 14 residues. Germline V gives CDR1 SQVTM, CDR2 ANQGSEA. CDR3 sequence: CSVDGDANTGELFF. In DNA form, the CDR3 reads TGCAGCGTTGACGGGGACGCGAACACCGGGGAGCTGTTTTTT.

The chain has TRBV4-2 and TRBJ2-5; TRBD2 matches at 14 bases. The J segment lost 5 bases and the V segment lost 1 base, leaving 6 bases of the junction unmatched. The CDR3 is 17 residues long. From germline, CDR1 is LGHNA and CDR2 YNFKEQ. The DNA for the CDR3 is TGTGCCAGCAGCCAAGGGCTGGGACTAGCGGGGGAGGAGACCCAGTACTTC. This gives the protein CASSQGLGLAGEETQYF.

The genes are TRBV6-1 and TRBJ2-3; 8 bases are a match to TRBD1. J gave up 5 bases and V 4 bases, and 8 bases lay outside the gene matches. The CDR3 runs to 15 residues. Germline V gene data show CDR1 as MNHNS and CDR2 as SASEGT. CDR3 sequence reads: CASSGIGQGRDTQYF. The CDR3 DNA sequence: TGTGCCAGCAGTGGTATAGGACAGGGAAGAGATACGCAGTATTTT.

This clonotype has only one observation. The chain couples TRBV10-2 to TRBJ1-6, with D possibly matching TRBD1 (5 bases). The CDR3 loop spans 14 amino acids. V was pared by 0 bases and J by 7 bases, with 7 bases between. CDR1 and CDR2 from the germline V gene are WSHSY and SAAADI. CDR3 sequence (DNA): TGCGCCAGCAGTGAGTCCGGGGGGAATTCACCCCTCCACTTT. Amino acids: CASSESGGNSPLHF.

The chain recombines TRBV5-1 with TRBJ1-2; 7 bases fit TRBD1. V was pared by 4 bases and J by 1 base, with 7 bases of the junction left unmatched. Germline assignment: CDR1 SGHRS and CDR2 YFSETQ. The CDR3 is made up of 15 amino acids. CDR3 sequence (DNA): TGCGCCAGCAGCCTAGCGGGGACAGATAACTATGGCTACACCTTC. Protein: CASSLAGTDNYGYTF.